Listed below are T cell receptor beta chains from one sample, sequenced in a study of blood T cell repertoires in COVID-19. The repertoire was sequenced with immunoSEQ multiplex PCR; TCRdb's copy has only in-frame clones and lacks some. The table has over 200,000 clones, about 86% seen once; the top ten hold around 8.9%. Specimen: PBMCs or T cells enriched from blood (not recorded which). The receptors originated from a woman between 45 and 60 years old with acute COVID-19. Both conserved end residues are part of each CDR3.

TRBV28,TRBJ2-7,CASSFGVLGTGIDEQYF
TRBV3-1/TRBV3-2,TRBJ1-1,CASSLGGQMNTEAFF
TRBV12-3/TRBV12-4,TRBJ1-1,CASSFPAGEAFF
TRBV6-5,TRBJ1-6,CASSYGSGKNSPLHF
TRBV10-3,TRBJ2-2,CAIRSGTGNTGELFF
TRBV18,TRBJ1-1,CASSPEGLNTEAFF
TRBV7-2,TRBJ2-3,CASSLGGAGGTDTQYF
TRBV4-1,TRBJ2-7,CASSPLTGDEQYF
TRBV27,TRBJ1-6,CASSLSMGEGSPLHF
TRBV7-2,TRBJ1-2,CASSVKQGPYGYTF
TRBV3-1/TRBV3-2,TRBJ1-2,CASSTRQGEGYTF
TRBV27,TRBJ2-7,CASSLGTSYEQYF
TRBV19,TRBJ2-1,CASESRAGNEQFF
TRBV9,TRBJ2-1,CASSVASDRDEQFF
TRBV6-2/TRBV6-3,TRBJ1-2,CASSPGQALRGYTF
TRBV5-5,TRBJ1-2,CASSSGQTGYGYTF
TRBV18,TRBJ1-2,CASSPDIDSLYGYTF
TRBV19,TRBJ2-5,CASSPSTGKETQYF
TRBV9,TRBJ2-5,CASSVAASGGPTQETQYF
TRBV5-1,TRBJ2-5,CASSYEHSETQYF
TRBV5-5,TRBJ2-7,CASSSRTGPLEQYF
TRBV7-2,TRBJ1-2,CASSSQGGGYGYTF